The 21 T cell receptor beta chains below all came from one sample that was sequenced in a study of T cells in localized non-small cell lung cancer. The repertoire was sequenced with immunoSEQ multiplex PCR; TCRdb's copy has only in-frame clones and lacks some. The sample includes roughly 38,000 clones, about 88% of them seen just once. Specimen: peripheral blood, collected before any cancer treatment. The receptors shown here come from a woman aged 18-55 years with stage III lung adenocarcinoma.

V gene TRBV5-6 combines with J gene TRBJ2-1; tentatively, D is TRBD2 (6 bases). The CDR3 spans 14 residues. Germline CDR1 is SGHDT and CDR2 is YYEEEE. Trimming left V 0 bases short and J 3 bases short, with 7 bases between. CDR3 sequence: CASSLAGVYNEQFF. The DNA for the CDR3 is TGTGCCAGCAGCTTGGCGGGGGTCTACAATGAGCAGTTCTTC.

The CDR3 DNA sequence: TGTGCCAGCACGGCGGGCAAGGATGGCTACACCTTC. Residues: CASTAGKDGYTF. This sequence joins TRBV6-5 and TRBJ1-2; D not resolved. CDR3 length: 12 amino acids. CDR1 and CDR2 (germline): MNHEY, SVGAGI. V lost 7 bases and J lost 6, with 12 bases in between.

The V call is TRBV6-6, the J call TRBJ2-3, with 7 bases that match TRBD1. CDR1 and CDR2 (germline): MNHNY, SVGAGI (reference sequence). V dropped 5 bases and J dropped 13; count of bases not matched to a gene: 15. The CDR3 has 14 amino acids. Here the CDR3 reads CASSNRGDGGFEYF. CDR3 nucleotide sequence: TGTGCCAGCAGTAACAGGGGAGACGGCGGATTTGAGTATTTT.

This chain joins TRBV6-5 and TRBJ2-7, with 7 bases lining up with TRBD2. Trimming took 0 bases from V and 3 from J; bases not matched to a gene: 8. The CDR3 consists of 16 residues. The germline gives CDR1 MNHEY, CDR2 SVGAGI. The CDR3 region is CASSYSGRALDYEQYF. The CDR3 nucleotides are TGTGCCAGCAGTTACTCAGGGAGGGCGTTGGACTACGAGCAGTACTTC.

The CDR3 loop is CASSYRGLDGYTF. The CDR3 bases are TGTGCCAGCAGCTACAGGGGGCTGGATGGCTACACCTTC. The chain employs TRBV5-6 and TRBJ1-2; 9 bases are a match to TRBD1. The V and J ends lost 3 bases and 6 bases, in that order; junction bases with no gene match: 3. The CDR3 is 13 amino acids. In germline, CDR1 is SGHDT, CDR2 YYEEEE.

The genes are TRBV6-5 and TRBJ2-6, with D possibly matching TRBD2 (6 bases). Germline values: CDR1 MNHEY, CDR2 SVGAGI. Trimming removed 5 bases at V and 1 base at J, with 6 bases between. The CDR3 consists of 14 residues. The CDR3 bases are TGTGCCAGCAGTGGGGGGTCTGGGGCCAACGTCCTGACTTTC. Protein: CASSGGSGANVLTF.

This sequence joins TRBV7-9 and TRBJ1-1, with 7 nucleotides matching TRBD1. CDR3 size: 16 residues. The germline gives CDR1 SEHNR, CDR2 FQNEAQ (reference sequence). Trimming at V came to 2 bases and at J to 1 base, leaving 7 bases not matched to a gene. CDR3 coding DNA: TGTGCCAGCAGCTTAACAGGGGTTTGGGCGAACACTGAAGCTTTCTTT. Its translation is CASSLTGVWANTEAFF. Full variable domain (remainder filled in from reference TRBV7-9 and TRBJ1-1): DTGVSQNPRHKITKRGQNVTFRCDPISEHNRLYWYRQTLGQGPEFLTYFQNEAQLEKSRLLSDRFSAERPKGSFSTLEIQRTEQGDSAMYLCASSLTGVWANTEAFFGQGTRLTVV.

The chain has TRBV4-1 and TRBJ1-5, with 10 bases aligning to TRBD1. Germline CDR1 MGHRA, CDR2 YSYEKL. Trimming removed 4 bases from V and 7 bases from J; junction bases left unmatched: 4. CDR3 size: 14 residues. The chain's CDR3 is CASSRGTGVQPQHF. In DNA, the CDR3 is TGCGCCAGCAGCCGAGGGACAGGGGTACAGCCCCAGCATTTT.

The chain links TRBV5-6 to TRBJ2-1; 11 nucleotides agree with TRBD2. The V gene's germline CDR1 is SGHDT and CDR2 YYEEEE. The CDR3 consists of 19 residues. J lost 6 bases, V lost 1 base, and 15 bases had no gene match. For the CDR3, the DNA is TGTGCCAGCAGCTTGTCACAAGTCTTAGCGGGGGGGCTGGTCAATGAGCAGTTCTTC. Translation: CASSLSQVLAGGLVNEQFF.

V and J are TRBV19 and TRBJ1-1; TRBD1 aligns across 10 bases. Germline V gene lookup returns CDR1 LNHDA and CDR2 SQIVND (reference sequence). The CDR3 is made up of 17 amino acids. The trim removed 4 bases at V and 4 bases at J, leaving 12 bases unmatched. The CDR3 spells CASSSGGTGDKSTEAFF. CDR3 DNA sequence: TGTGCCAGTAGTAGCGGGGGGACAGGGGATAAGAGCACTGAAGCTTTCTTT.

The rearrangement joins TRBV11-2 to TRBJ2-7; D not resolved. V was shortened by 5 bases and J by 5 bases, with 19 bases between the two germline ends. Germline V gene lookup returns CDR1 SGHAT and CDR2 FQNNGV. The CDR3 loop spans 15 amino acids. CDR3 residues: CASSKEVQVRHEQYF. As DNA, the CDR3 is TGTGCCAGCAGCAAAGAGGTCCAGGTTCGCCACGAGCAGTACTTC.

This clone was observed a few times. This sequence joins TRBV5-1 and TRBJ2-6, with D unclear. The CDR3 sequence is 17 residues long. Between the trimmed V and J ends, which lost 0 bases and 0 bases, there was a span of 10 bases. Germline lookup yields CDR1 SGHRS and CDR2 YFSETQ. The CDR3 sequence is CASSLATQLSGANVLTF. In DNA form, the CDR3 reads TGCGCCAGCAGCTTGGCTACACAGCTCTCTGGGGCCAACGTCCTGACTTTC.

J is TRBJ2-1 and V is TRBV18; D not certain. CDR3 length equals 13 residues. The V end was cut by 2 bases, the J end by 7 bases, with 9 bases between. CDR1 is KGHSH, CDR2 LQKENI, per germline. The CDR3 here is CASSPGVWNEQFF. CDR3 nucleotide sequence: TGTGCCAGCTCACCAGGGGTTTGGAATGAGCAGTTCTTC.

The V call is TRBV9, the J call TRBJ2-7, with 9 bases lining up with TRBD1. V trimming: 0 bases; J trimming: 1 base; junction bases outside the gene matches: 5. The CDR3 is 16 residues long. The germline gives CDR1 SGDLS, CDR2 YYNGEE. In DNA form, the CDR3 reads TGTGCCAGCAGCGTAGGAACCGGGACAGGGTCCTACGAGCAGTACTTC. This sequence encodes CASSVGTGTGSYEQYF.

V is TRBV19 and J is TRBJ2-2; TRBD2 aligns across 9 bases. The CDR3 runs 14 residues. The germline CDR1 and CDR2 sequences are LNHDA and SQIVND (reference sequence). Trimming removed 3 bases from V and 8 bases from J; junction bases left unmatched: 4. The DNA of the CDR3 is TGTGCCAGTAGTATTCCCGGACTAGCGGGGGAGCTGTTTTTT. As protein: CASSIPGLAGELFF.

CDR3 protein: CASSQVGVPGYGYTF. As DNA, the CDR3 is TGCGCCAGCAGCCAGGTCGGGGTGCCGGGATATGGCTACACCTTC. The rearrangement links TRBV4-1 to TRBJ1-2; D uncertain. Germline assignment: CDR1 MGHRA and CDR2 YSYEKL. V dropped 3 bases and J dropped 5 bases, with 16 bases sitting between them. CDR3 length equals 15 residues.

Worth noting for this clone: A read error may account for a junction end that differs from germline. The chain is built from TRBV19 and TRBJ2-4; D may be TRBD1 (5 bases). Germline lookup yields CDR1 LNHDA and CDR2 SQIVND (reference sequence). The CDR3 has 16 residues. The CDR3 loop is CASRIGAGLAKNIQYF. Here the CDR3 DNA reads TGTGCCAGTAGAATAGGGGCAGGGTTGGCCAAAAACATTCAGTACTTC.

The chain joins TRBV7-8 to TRBJ1-2; possible D gene TRBD1, 5 bases. The CDR3 covers 13 residues. V lost 4 bases, J lost 2 bases, and 8 bases lay in between. Germline-derived CDR1 and CDR2 are SGHVS and FQNEAQ. The CDR3 protein is CASSYGQNYGYTF. The CDR3 DNA reads TGTGCCAGCAGCTACGGACAAAACTATGGCTACACCTTC.

J is TRBJ1-2 and V is TRBV6-5; D is uncertain. The CDR3 is made up of 11 amino acids. Trimming removed 2 bases from V and 5 bases from J, with 3 bases in between. The germline gives CDR1 MNHEY, CDR2 SVGAGI. CDR3 nucleotide sequence: TGTGCCAGCAGTTACGGTTATGGCTACACCTTC. Translating it yields CASSYGYGYTF.

This clone was recorded a few times. The chain couples TRBV6-5 to TRBJ2-1; TRBD2 agrees at 11 bases. Unmatched junction bases numbered 0, after V lost 6 bases and J lost 5 bases. Germline loops: CDR1 MNHEY, CDR2 SVGAGI. The CDR3 consists of 13 residues. The CDR3 is CASRTSGDNEQFF. The CDR3 DNA is TGTGCCAGCAGGACTAGCGGGGACAATGAGCAGTTCTTC.

V is TRBV5-6 and J is TRBJ2-1, with TRBD2 matching 9 bases. This CDR3 contains 16 residues. V shed 4 bases, J shed 1 base, and the junction held 6 bases outside the gene matches. The germline V gene encodes CDR1 SGHDT and CDR2 YYEEEE. The CDR3 loop reads CASSDSGGDSYNEQFF. The CDR3 region has the DNA TGTGCCAGCAGCGATAGCGGGGGCGATTCCTACAATGAGCAGTTCTTC.